This T cell receptor beta chain was captured in a study of cytomegalovirus exposure and HLA in healthy donors. Study background: Of the donors genotyped, approximately 430 in all, about 76% fell in the Caucasian-associated ancestry cluster.

The PCR contained 60 Vbeta and 13 Jbeta primers. Repertoires were generated with immunoSEQ multiplex PCR, while TCRdb's copy carries only in-frame clones and drops some. The data hold about 120,000 clones, with roughly 82% observed a single time. CDR3 length: 18 amino acids. V was pared by 3 bases and J by 1 base, with 5 bases of the junction left unmatched. Germline V CDR1 and CDR2: SGHRS, YFSETQ. The study's findings and limits: Through in vitro validation, three CMV-associated chains were shown to be specific for CMV antigens. Several of the most significant clusters appeared, in a later analysis, to be linked to common viral pathogens.

A remark on this clone: Antigen: not known.

Donors were nominally healthy when sampled, though unrecorded immune exposures were likely. What was sequenced was PBMCs. V gene TRBV5-1 combines with J gene TRBJ2-1; 15 bases fit TRBD2. This TCR came from a woman aged 18 to 35 in good health and CMV-seronegative. The CDR3 reads CASSSPGLAGGSYNEQFF. CDR3 nucleotide sequence: TGCGCCAGCAGCTCCCCGGGACTAGCGGGGGGTTCCTACAATGAGCAGTTCTTC.